This T cell receptor beta chain is drawn from a study of cytomegalovirus exposure and HLA in healthy donors. Regarding the study as a whole: Reportedly, fewer N-insertions than the approximately 690-donor mean appeared in an Asian-associated ancestry cluster in a later analysis. A prior analysis recorded that most TCR beta V segments were productive about 87% or about 30% of the time. It was in a later analysis that TCR association rates were seen to vary by HLA locus, highest for DRB1 and lowest for HLA-C.

Regarding this clone: No antigen is known for it.

The CDR3 consists of 17 residues. Germline V CDR1 and CDR2: MDHEN, SYDVKM. The J segment lost 1 base and the V segment lost 9 bases, leaving 16 bases of the junction unmatched. PCR employed 60 Vbeta and 13 Jbeta primers. TCRdb's table, derived via immunoSEQ multiplex PCR, lists solely in-frame clones and lacks some. The table lists 300,000 or so clones, just under 85% of them singletons. This chain uses TRBV28 with TRBJ2-3; 7 positions agree with TRBD2. Sequenced material: PBMCs. This clonotype was sampled from a woman between 35 and 50 years old in good health and CMV-seropositive. The CDR3 protein is CASKNFEREGGTDTQYF. The DNA of the CDR3 is TGTGCCAGTAAGAACTTCGAGCGGGAAGGAGGCACAGATACGCAGTATTTT. Filled out from reference TRBV28 and TRBJ2-3, the complete variable domain reads DVKVTQSSRYLVKRTGEKVFLECVQDMDHENMFWYRQDPGLGLRLIYFSYDVKMKEKGDIPEGYSVSREKKERFSLILESASTNQTSMYLCASKNFEREGGTDTQYFGPGTRLTVL.